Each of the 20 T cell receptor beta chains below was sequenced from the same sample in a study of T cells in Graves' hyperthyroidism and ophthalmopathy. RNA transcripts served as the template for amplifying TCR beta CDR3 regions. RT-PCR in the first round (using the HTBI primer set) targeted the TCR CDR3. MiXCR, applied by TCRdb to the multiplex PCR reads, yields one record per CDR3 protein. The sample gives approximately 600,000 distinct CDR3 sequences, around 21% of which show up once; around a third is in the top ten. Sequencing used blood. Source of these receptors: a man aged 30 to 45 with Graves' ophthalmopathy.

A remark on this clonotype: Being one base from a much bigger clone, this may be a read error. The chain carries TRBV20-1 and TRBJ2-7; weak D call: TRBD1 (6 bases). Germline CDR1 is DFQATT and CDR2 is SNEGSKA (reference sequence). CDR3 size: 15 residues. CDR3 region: CSARDRQGRIYERYF. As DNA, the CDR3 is TGCAGTGCTAGAGATAGGCAGGGGCGAATCTACGAGCGGTACTTC.

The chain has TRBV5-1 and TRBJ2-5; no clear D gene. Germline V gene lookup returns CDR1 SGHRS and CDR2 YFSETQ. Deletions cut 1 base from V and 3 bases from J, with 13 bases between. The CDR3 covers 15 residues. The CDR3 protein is CASSLFQDGEETQYF. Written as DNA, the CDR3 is TGCGCCAGCAGCTTGTTCCAGGATGGGGAAGAGACCCAGTACTTC.

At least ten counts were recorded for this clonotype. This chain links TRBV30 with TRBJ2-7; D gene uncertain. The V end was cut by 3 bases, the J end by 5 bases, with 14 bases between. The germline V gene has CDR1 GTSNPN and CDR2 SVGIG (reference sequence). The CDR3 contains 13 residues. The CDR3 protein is CAWSKASAHEQYF. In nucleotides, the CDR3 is TGTGCCTGGAGCAAAGCCTCCGCCCACGAGCAGTACTTC. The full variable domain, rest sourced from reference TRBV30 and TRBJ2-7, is SQTIHQWPATLVQPVGSPLSLECTVEGTSNPNLYWYRQAAGRGLQLLFYSVGIGQISSEVPQNLSASRPQDRQFILSSKKLLLSDSGFYLCAWSKASAHEQYFGPGTRLTVT.

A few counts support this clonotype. The CDR3 here is CASSSIRDYKGHNSPLHF. In DNA, the CDR3 is TGTGCCAGCAGTTCTATTCGGGACTACAAGGGTCATAATTCACCCCTCCACTTT. This rearrangement joins TRBV11-2 to TRBJ1-6; D is perhaps TRBD1 (5 bases). The CDR3 extends over 18 amino acids. The ends were cut back, 6 bases at V and 5 bases at J, with 23 bases in the middle. The germline V gene has CDR1 SGHAT and CDR2 FQNNGV.

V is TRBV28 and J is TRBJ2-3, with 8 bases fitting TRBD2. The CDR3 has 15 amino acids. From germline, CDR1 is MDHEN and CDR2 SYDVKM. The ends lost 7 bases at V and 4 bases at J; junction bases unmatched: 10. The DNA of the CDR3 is TGTGCCAGCATTGCGGTCAGCGGGAGCGCAGATACGCAGTATTTT. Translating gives CASIAVSGSADTQYF.

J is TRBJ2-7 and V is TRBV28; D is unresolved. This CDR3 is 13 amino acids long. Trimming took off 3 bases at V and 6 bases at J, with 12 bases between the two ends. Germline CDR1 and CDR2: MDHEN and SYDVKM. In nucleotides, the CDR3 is TGTGCCAGCAGTTTCGGGCTTTCATCCGAGCAGTACTTC. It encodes CASSFGLSSEQYF. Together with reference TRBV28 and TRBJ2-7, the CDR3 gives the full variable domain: DVKVTQSSRYLVKRTGEKVFLECVQDMDHENMFWYRQDPGLGLRLIYFSYDVKMKEKGDIPEGYSVSREKKERFSLILESASTNQTSMYLCASSFGLSSEQYFGPGTRLTVT.

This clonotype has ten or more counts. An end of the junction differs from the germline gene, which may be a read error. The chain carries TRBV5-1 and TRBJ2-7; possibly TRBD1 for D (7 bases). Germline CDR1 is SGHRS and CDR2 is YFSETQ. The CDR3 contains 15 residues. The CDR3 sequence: CASSLGQGGPYEQYF. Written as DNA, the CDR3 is TGTGCCAGCAGCTTAGGGCAGGGGGGACCCTACGAGCAGTACTTC.

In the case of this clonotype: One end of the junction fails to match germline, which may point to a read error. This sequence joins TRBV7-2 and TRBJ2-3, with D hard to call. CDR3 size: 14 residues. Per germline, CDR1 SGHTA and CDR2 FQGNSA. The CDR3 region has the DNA TGCGCCAGCAGCCGCCCTTCGTCCGGTGATACGCAGTATTTT. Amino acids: CASSRPSSGDTQYF.

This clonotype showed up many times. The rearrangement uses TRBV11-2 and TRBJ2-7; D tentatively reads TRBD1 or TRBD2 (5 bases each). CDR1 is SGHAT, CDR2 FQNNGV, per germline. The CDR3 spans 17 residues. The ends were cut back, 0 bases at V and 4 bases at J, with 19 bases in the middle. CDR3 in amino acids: CASSLDRVSSGPYEQYF. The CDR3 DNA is TGTGCCAGCAGCTTAGATCGAGTGAGCTCGGGACCTTACGAGCAGTACTTC.

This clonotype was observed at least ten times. The chain's CDR3 is CASSPSPGTGGSGILQPQHF. DNA of the CDR3: TGTGCCAGCAGTCCCTCTCCCGGGACAGGGGGCAGTGGTATATTACAGCCCCAGCATTTT. The rearrangement links TRBV28 to TRBJ1-5; 12 bases fit TRBD1. Germline V gene sequence: CDR1 MDHEN, CDR2 SYDVKM. The CDR3 contains 20 residues. J lost 7 bases, V lost 5 bases, and 21 bases had no gene match.

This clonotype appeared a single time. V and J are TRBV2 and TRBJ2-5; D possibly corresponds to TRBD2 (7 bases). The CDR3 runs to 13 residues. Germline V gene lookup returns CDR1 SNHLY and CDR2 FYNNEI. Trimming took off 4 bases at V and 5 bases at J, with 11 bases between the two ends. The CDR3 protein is CASSGGRGETQYF. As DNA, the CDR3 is TGTGCCAGCAGTGGGGGGAGGGGGGAGACCCAGTACTTC.

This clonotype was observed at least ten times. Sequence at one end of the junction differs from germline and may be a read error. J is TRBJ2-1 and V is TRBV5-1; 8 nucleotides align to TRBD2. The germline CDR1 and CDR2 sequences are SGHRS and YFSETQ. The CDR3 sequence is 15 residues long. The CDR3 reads CASSRAGGTYNEQFF. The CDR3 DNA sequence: TGTGCCAGCAGCCGGGCGGGAGGAACCTACAATGAGCAGTTCTTC.

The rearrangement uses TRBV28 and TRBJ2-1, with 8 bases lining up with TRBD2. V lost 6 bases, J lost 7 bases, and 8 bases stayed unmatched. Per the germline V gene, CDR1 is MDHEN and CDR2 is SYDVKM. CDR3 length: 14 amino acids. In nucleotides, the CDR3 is TGTGCCAGCAGCCTACCCAGCGGGAGTAATGAGCAGTTCTTC. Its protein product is CASSLPSGSNEQFF.

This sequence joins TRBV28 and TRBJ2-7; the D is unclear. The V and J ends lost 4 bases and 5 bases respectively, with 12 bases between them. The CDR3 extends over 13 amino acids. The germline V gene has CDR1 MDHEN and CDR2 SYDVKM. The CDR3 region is CASSSEYLDEQYF. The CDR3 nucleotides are TGTGCCAGCAGTTCCGAATACCTCGACGAGCAGTACTTC. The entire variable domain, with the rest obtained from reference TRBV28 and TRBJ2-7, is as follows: DVKVTQSSRYLVKRTGEKVFLECVQDMDHENMFWYRQDPGLGLRLIYFSYDVKMKEKGDIPEGYSVSREKKERFSLILESASTNQTSMYLCASSSEYLDEQYFGPGTRLTVT.

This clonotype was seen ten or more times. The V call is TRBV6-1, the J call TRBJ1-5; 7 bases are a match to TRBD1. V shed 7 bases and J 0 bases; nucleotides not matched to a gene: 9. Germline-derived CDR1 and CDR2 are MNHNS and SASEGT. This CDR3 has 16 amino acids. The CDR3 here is CASIETGPYSNQPQHF. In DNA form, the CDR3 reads TGTGCCAGCATCGAGACAGGGCCCTATAGCAATCAGCCCCAGCATTTT.

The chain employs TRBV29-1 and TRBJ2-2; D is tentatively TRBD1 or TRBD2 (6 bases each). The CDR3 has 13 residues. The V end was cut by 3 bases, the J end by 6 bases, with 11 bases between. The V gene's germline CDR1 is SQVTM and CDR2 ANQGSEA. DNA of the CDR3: TGCAGCGTTGATACCGGGGGCGCCGGGGAGCTGTTTTTT. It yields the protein CSVDTGGAGELFF.

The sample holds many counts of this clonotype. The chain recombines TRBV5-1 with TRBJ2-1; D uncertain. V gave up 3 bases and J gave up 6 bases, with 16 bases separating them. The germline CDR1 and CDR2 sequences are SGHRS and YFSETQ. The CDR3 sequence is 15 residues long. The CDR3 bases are TGCGCCAGCAGCTACGAACGCGCGTGGGGCAATGAGCAGTTCTTC. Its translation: CASSYERAWGNEQFF.

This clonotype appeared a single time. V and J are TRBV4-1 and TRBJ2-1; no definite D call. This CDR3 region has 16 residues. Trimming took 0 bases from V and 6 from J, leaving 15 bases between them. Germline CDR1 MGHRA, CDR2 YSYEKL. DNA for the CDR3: TGCGCCAGCAGCCAAGAGGAAGGTTACCCCAGCAATGAGCAGTTCTTC. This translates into CASSQEEGYPSNEQFF.

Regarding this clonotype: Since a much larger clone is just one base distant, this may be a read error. The CDR3 loop is CAWEGSITGTDTQYF. DNA of the CDR3: TGTGCCTGGGAGGGCAGTATAACTGGCACAGATACGCAGTATTTT. The gene calls are TRBV30 and TRBJ2-3, with D possibly matching TRBD2 (5 bases). The CDR3 sequence is 15 residues long. Germline V gene data show CDR1 as GTSNPN and CDR2 as SVGIG (reference sequence). The V end was cut by 5 bases, the J end by 1 base, with 16 bases between.

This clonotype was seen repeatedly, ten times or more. CDR3 sequence reads: CASSSTGTSGRSTQYF. The CDR3 coding sequence is TGTGCCAGCAGCTCCACCGGGACTAGCGGGAGAAGTACGCAGTATTTT. The V call is TRBV7-3, the J call TRBJ2-3, with 14 bases matching TRBD2. The germline V gene has CDR1 SGHTA and CDR2 FQGTGA. This CDR3 spans 16 amino acids. Trimming at V came to 4 bases and at J to 8 bases, leaving 8 bases not matched to a gene.